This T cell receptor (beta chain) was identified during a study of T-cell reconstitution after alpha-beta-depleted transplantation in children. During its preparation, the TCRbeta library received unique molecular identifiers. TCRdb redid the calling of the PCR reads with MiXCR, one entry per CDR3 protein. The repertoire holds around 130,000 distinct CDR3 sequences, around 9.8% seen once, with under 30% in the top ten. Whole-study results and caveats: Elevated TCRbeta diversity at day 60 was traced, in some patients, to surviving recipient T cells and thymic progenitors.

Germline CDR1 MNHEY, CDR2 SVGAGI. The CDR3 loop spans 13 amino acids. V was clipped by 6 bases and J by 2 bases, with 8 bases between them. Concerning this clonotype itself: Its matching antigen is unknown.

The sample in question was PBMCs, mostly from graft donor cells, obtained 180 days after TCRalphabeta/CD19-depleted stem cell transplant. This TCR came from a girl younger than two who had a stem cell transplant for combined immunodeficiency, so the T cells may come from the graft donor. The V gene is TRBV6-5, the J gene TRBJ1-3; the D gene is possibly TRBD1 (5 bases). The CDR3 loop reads CASRRDPGNTIYF. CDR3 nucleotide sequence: TGTGCCAGCAGGCGGGACCCTGGAAACACCATATATTTT.